The 30 T cell receptor beta chains below come from one sample, sequenced in a study of T-cell memory formation after mild COVID-19. Each CDR3 protein is one row after TCRdb ran MiXCR on the 5' RACE reads. Among 450,000 or so distinct CDR3 sequences listed, nearly 25% were seen once. The sequencing sample was made of PBMCs or a T cell subset sorted from them (not recorded which). The receptor set was obtained from an adult woman who had mild COVID-19 (a few samples of this study predate the infection). Cell type and time point are not known.

This chain links TRBV5-4 with TRBJ2-5; TRBD1 matches at 7 bases. This CDR3 is 15 amino acids long. Germline V CDR1 and CDR2: SGHNT, YYREEE (reference sequence). V gave up 2 bases and J gave up 3 bases; unmatched junction bases: 7. The CDR3 region has the DNA TGTGCCAGCAGCTTCCAAACAGGGGAAGAAGAGACCCAGTACTTC. Residues: CASSFQTGEEETQYF.

V usage is TRBV6-2 or TRBV6-3 and J usage is TRBJ2-2; D might be TRBD1 (6 bases). Trimming cost V 4 bases and J 7 bases, with 13 bases left between them. The CDR3 spans 14 residues. Germline V gene lookup returns CDR1 MNHEY and CDR2 SVGEGT. Written as DNA, the CDR3 is TGTGCCAGCAGTTCATACCGGACAGACGGGGAGCTGTTTTTT. Its translation: CASSSYRTDGELFF.

V gene TRBV4-3 combines with J gene TRBJ1-2, with D possibly being TRBD1 (5 bases). Germline assignment: CDR1 LGHNA and CDR2 YSLEER. Deletions cut 4 bases from V and 0 bases from J, with 12 bases between. The CDR3 runs 15 residues. CDR3 coding DNA: TGCGCCAGCAGCCCCTCCTCGACAGCTAACTATGGCTACACCTTC. Protein sequence: CASSPSSTANYGYTF.

J is TRBJ2-1 and V is TRBV27; 14 nucleotides line up with TRBD2. The CDR3 runs to 15 residues. After removal of 4 bases from V and 6 bases from J, the junction contained 2 bases not matched to a gene. The germline CDR1 and CDR2 sequences are MNHEY and SMNVEV (reference sequence). CDR3 protein: CASSWGLAGANEQFF. The DNA of the CDR3 is TGTGCCAGCAGTTGGGGACTAGCGGGAGCCAATGAGCAGTTCTTC.

V and J are TRBV29-1 and TRBJ2-3; 12 bases line up with TRBD2. CDR3 size: 14 residues. With 7 bases clipped from V and 6 bases from J, the junction kept 8 bases outside the gene matches. CDR1 is SQVTM, CDR2 ANQGSEA, per germline. The CDR3 DNA sequence: TGCAGCGAAAGGACTAGCGGGACAGTGGATACGCAGTATTTT. It is translated as CSERTSGTVDTQYF.

V usage is TRBV5-1 and J usage is TRBJ2-3, with unresolved D. This CDR3 is built from 14 residues. Germline V gene sequence: CDR1 SGHRS, CDR2 YFSETQ. Trimming took off 5 bases at V and 5 bases at J, with 15 bases between the two ends. CDR3 DNA: TGCGCCAGCAGGAAGGGCCCCGATAGAGATACGCAGTATTTT. This sequence encodes CASRKGPDRDTQYF. Complete variable domain (other parts from reference TRBV5-1 and TRBJ2-3): KAGVTQTPRYLIKTRGQQVTLSCSPISGHRSVSWYQQTPGQGLQFLFEYFSETQRNKGNFPGRFSGRQFSNSRSEMNVSTLELGDSALYLCASRKGPDRDTQYFGPGTRLTVL.

This clonotype was observed a handful of times. The genes are TRBV5-6 and TRBJ2-1; D gene ambiguous. This CDR3 region has 11 residues. Per germline, CDR1 SGHDT and CDR2 YYEEEE. V shed 3 bases and J shed 10 bases, with 8 bases lying between them. The CDR3 is CASSSLWEQFF. The CDR3 bases are TGTGCCAGCAGCTCCCTTTGGGAGCAGTTCTTC.

V usage is TRBV6-2 or TRBV6-3 and J usage is TRBJ2-1; TRBD2 matches at 15 bases. The germline gives CDR1 MNHEY, CDR2 SVGEGT. CDR3 length: 18 residues. Trimming took 2 bases from V and 7 from J; bases not matched to a gene: 9. CDR3 coding DNA: TGTGCCAGCAGTTACGATCGGACTAGCGGGAGGGGGCCAAATGAGCAGTTCTTC. Translating gives CASSYDRTSGRGPNEQFF.

The J gene is TRBJ2-1, the V gene TRBV3-1, with unresolved D. Germline assignment: CDR1 LGHDT and CDR2 YNNKEL (reference sequence). V lost 4 bases and J lost 4, with 17 bases in between. This CDR3 spans 16 amino acids. The CDR3 loop is CASSPQGSTRYNEQFF. Here the CDR3 DNA reads TGTGCCAGCAGCCCCCAAGGAAGTACAAGATACAATGAGCAGTTCTTC.

This clonotype was recorded a few times. This sequence joins TRBV5-1 and TRBJ2-7, with 7 bases aligning to TRBD1. The junction had 8 bases not matched to a gene; V was cut back by 0 bases and J by 2 bases. CDR3 size: 16 residues. Germline V gene data show CDR1 as SGHRS and CDR2 as YFSETQ. The CDR3 sequence: CASSLGFTGDTYEQYF. The CDR3 nucleotides read TGCGCCAGCAGCTTGGGCTTTACAGGGGATACCTACGAGCAGTACTTC.

This clonotype was seen just once. The genes are TRBV19 and TRBJ1-5; D not resolved. V was shortened by 1 base and J by 5 bases, with 12 bases between the two germline ends. Germline assignment: CDR1 LNHDA and CDR2 SQIVND (reference sequence). The CDR3 consists of 15 residues. Here the CDR3 reads CASSIGRWVDQPQHF. The CDR3 DNA is TGTGCCAGTAGTATAGGGCGATGGGTGGATCAGCCCCAGCATTTT.

This clonotype was seen repeatedly, ten times or more. The rearrangement joins TRBV7-2 to TRBJ2-5, with 13 bases matching TRBD2. Germline CDR1 SGHTA, CDR2 FQGNSA. The CDR3 runs to 17 residues. V lost 4 bases to trimming and J lost 2 bases; unmatched junction nucleotides: 7. The CDR3 DNA follows: TGTGCCAGCAGCTGGGGGGGACTAGCGGGAATACAAGAGACCCAGTACTTC. This codes for CASSWGGLAGIQETQYF.

The chain combines TRBV4-1 with TRBJ2-2; TRBD1 is a possible D gene (5 bases). Per germline, CDR1 MGHRA and CDR2 YSYEKL. Trimming removed 0 bases from V and 6 bases from J, with 11 bases in between. There are 15 residues in the CDR3. CDR3 protein: CASSQDPQGAGELFF. The DNA of the CDR3 is TGCGCCAGCAGCCAAGACCCTCAGGGCGCCGGGGAGCTGTTTTTT.

The rearrangement uses TRBV9 and TRBJ2-1; 11 nucleotides align to TRBD2. V lost 4 bases and J lost 4; bases outside the gene matches: 7. The CDR3 runs to 16 residues. Germline V gene data show CDR1 as SGDLS and CDR2 as YYNGEE. This CDR3 reads CASSHRLAGKYNEQFF. The CDR3 DNA follows: TGTGCCAGCAGCCACAGACTAGCGGGGAAATACAATGAGCAGTTCTTC.

The chain employs TRBV7-9 and TRBJ2-1; D is perhaps TRBD1 or TRBD2 (5 bases each). Trimming took off 1 base at V and 7 bases at J, with 14 bases between the two ends. The CDR3 is made up of 15 amino acids. Germline V lookup: CDR1 SEHNR, CDR2 FQNEAQ (reference sequence). CDR3 protein: CASSLDGTPGNEQFF. The CDR3 DNA sequence: TGTGCCAGCAGCTTAGATGGGACCCCGGGGAATGAGCAGTTCTTC.

The chain joins TRBV15 to TRBJ2-7; 8 positions agree with TRBD2. V lost 3 bases to trimming and J lost 7 bases; unmatched junction nucleotides: 14. The germline CDR1 and CDR2 sequences are LNHNV and YYDKDF (reference sequence). The CDR3 runs to 16 residues. Here the CDR3 reads CATSSLNWREVGEQYF. In DNA, the CDR3 is TGTGCCACCAGCAGCCTCAACTGGCGGGAGGTGGGAGAGCAGTACTTC.

This clonotype was counted a few times. The rearrangement uses TRBV20-1 and TRBJ2-2; D may be TRBD2 (5 bases). The CDR3 consists of 17 residues. Germline CDR1 and CDR2: DFQATT and SNEGSKA (reference sequence). V was clipped by 6 bases and J by 1 base, with 21 bases between them. CDR3 in amino acids: CSARVPNRGMNTGELFF. The CDR3 DNA is TGCAGTGCCCGGGTGCCAAACCGGGGAATGAACACCGGGGAGCTGTTTTTT.

The V gene is TRBV6-5, the J gene TRBJ2-1; 7 bases are a match to TRBD1. Germline V lookup: CDR1 MNHEY, CDR2 SVGAGI. CDR3 length equals 16 residues. With V trimmed by 5 bases and J by 2 bases, 9 bases remained unmatched. This CDR3 reads CASSPTGTIAYNEQFF. As DNA, the CDR3 is TGTGCCAGCAGTCCGACAGGGACCATTGCCTACAATGAGCAGTTCTTC.

This clonotype came up many times. The CDR3 DNA follows: TGTGCCAGCAGCGGGGGCTGGAGAAGCCTCACCCTAAGCTCCTACAATGAGCAGTTCTTC. It is translated as CASSGGWRSLTLSSYNEQFF. This chain uses TRBV5-6 with TRBJ2-1; D may be TRBD1 (6 bases). Germline V gene data show CDR1 as SGHDT and CDR2 as YYEEEE. The V and J ends lost 4 bases and 0 bases respectively, with 26 bases between them. CDR3 length: 20 amino acids.

The sample holds a few counts of this clonotype. This chain links TRBV7-9 with TRBJ1-1; D gene uncertain. Trimming took 1 base from V and 1 from J, leaving 7 bases between them. This CDR3 is 14 amino acids long. Germline CDR1 and CDR2: SEHNR and FQNEAQ (reference sequence). CDR3 coding DNA: TGTGCCAGCAGCTTAGTGGATACGAACACTGAAGCTTTCTTT. The encoded protein is CASSLVDTNTEAFF.

This clonotype occurred a few times. This chain links TRBV5-5 with TRBJ2-7, with 9 bases identical to TRBD2. J gave up 4 bases and V 1 base, and 6 bases lay outside the gene matches. The CDR3 is made up of 15 amino acids. CDR1 is SGHKS, CDR2 YYEKEE, per germline (reference sequence). In DNA form, the CDR3 reads TGTGCCAGCAGCTTGTTTAGCGGGAGTCCGTACGAGCAGTACTTC. This gives the protein CASSLFSGSPYEQYF.

This clonotype appeared a few times. The chain uses TRBV15 and TRBJ2-1, with D perhaps given as TRBD1 or TRBD2 (7 bases each). CDR1 and CDR2 (germline): LNHNV, YYDKDF (reference sequence). This CDR3 has 16 amino acids. The germline V and J ends were trimmed by 0 bases and 8 bases, with 17 bases remaining between them. CDR3 in amino acids: CATSRDGMGGGDEQFF. CDR3 nucleotide sequence: TGTGCCACCAGCAGAGACGGAATGGGAGGGGGCGATGAGCAGTTCTTC.

This clonotype occurred a few times. V and J are TRBV4-2 and TRBJ2-7; 8 bases line up with TRBD2. Germline V gene data show CDR1 as LGHNA and CDR2 as YNFKEQ. Germline trimming cut 4 bases from V and 3 bases from J; bases unmatched to any gene: 17. This CDR3 contains 18 residues. The CDR3 loop is CASSLQAGPGGAIYEQYF. CDR3 DNA sequence: TGTGCCAGCAGCCTCCAAGCGGGTCCCGGGGGGGCTATCTACGAGCAGTACTTC.

This clonotype was recorded a few times. The rearrangement joins TRBV4-3 to TRBJ1-1; maybe TRBD1 (5 bases). Germline V gives CDR1 LGHNA, CDR2 YSLEER. The length of the CDR3 is 14 residues. V was cut by 2 bases and J by 5 bases, with 12 bases left in between. Here the CDR3 reads CASSQRREGTEAFF. CDR3 DNA sequence: TGCGCCAGCAGCCAACGCAGGGAGGGAACTGAAGCTTTCTTT.

The chain carries TRBV15 and TRBJ1-2; D may be TRBD1 (5 bases). Germline-derived CDR1 and CDR2 are LNHNV and YYDKDF (reference sequence). This CDR3 contains 13 residues. V was clipped by 5 bases and J by 6 bases, with 13 bases between them. CDR3 residues: CATSLRLGDGYTF. The DNA for the CDR3 is TGTGCCACCAGCCTCCGCCTGGGGGATGGCTACACCTTC.

In this sample, this clonotype turned up a few times. The rearrangement uses TRBV20-1 and TRBJ2-1; TRBD2 matches at 14 bases. Germline values: CDR1 DFQATT, CDR2 SNEGSKA (reference sequence). CDR3 length: 14 residues. Trimming removed 4 bases from V and 7 bases from J; junction bases left unmatched: 3. This chain's CDR3 is CSATRTSGRNEQFF. The CDR3 bases are TGCAGTGCTACGAGGACTAGCGGGAGGAATGAGCAGTTCTTC.

This rearrangement joins TRBV24-1 to TRBJ2-5, with D possibly matching TRBD2 (6 bases). Germline V gene data show CDR1 as KGHDR and CDR2 as SFDVKD. The CDR3 sequence is 14 residues long. V was pared by 1 base and J by 5 bases, with 10 bases between. The CDR3 sequence is CATSDLLGGETQYF. For the CDR3, the DNA is TGTGCCACCAGTGATTTACTTGGGGGGGAGACCCAGTACTTC.

This clonotype has more than one count but fewer than ten. The chain is built from TRBV5-1 and TRBJ2-3, with TRBD1 matching 9 bases. Looked up from germline, CDR1 is SGHRS and CDR2 is YFSETQ. V trimming: 1 base; J trimming: 7 bases; junction bases outside the gene matches: 10. The CDR3 is 16 residues long. CDR3 protein: CASSLTGTGPPYTQYF. The CDR3 DNA follows: TGCGCCAGCAGCTTGACCGGGACAGGGCCACCTTATACGCAGTATTTT.

The J gene is TRBJ2-4, the V gene TRBV3-1; the D gene is possibly TRBD2 (6 bases). CDR3 length: 16 amino acids. CDR1 and CDR2 from the germline V gene are LGHDT and YNNKEL (reference sequence). V dropped 1 base and J dropped 0 bases, with 10 bases sitting between them. CDR3 sequence (DNA): TGTGCCAGCAGCCAAGTGGACGGGGGAGCCAAAAACATTCAGTACTTC. Translation gives CASSQVDGGAKNIQYF.

The sample holds a few counts of this clonotype. The V and J genes are TRBV7-9 and TRBJ1-2; no definite D call. V was pared by 1 base and J by 2 bases, with 17 bases between. Germline V gene sequence: CDR1 SEHNR, CDR2 FQNEAQ (reference sequence). The CDR3 sequence is 17 residues long. DNA of the CDR3: TGTGCCAGCAGCTTAGAGGCGGTAGGAGCCCTCAACTATGGCTACACCTTC. Translated: CASSLEAVGALNYGYTF.